Given below is one T cell receptor beta chain in context. As yet, its antigen is unknown. Using immunoSEQ multiplex PCR, the repertoire was profiled, and TCRdb retains in-frame clones only, with some absent. The sample consists of about 32,000 clones, roughly four fifths of them appearing once. Germline assignment: CDR1 SGHDT and CDR2 YYEEEE. CDR3 length: 16 residues. V was shortened by 0 bases and J by 5 bases, with 17 bases between the two germline ends. Autoimmune disease history or systemic immunosuppression led to patients being barred. The data were taken from a study of OX40 agonist ivuxolimab in advanced cancers. At the level of the study: Three patients got partial responses; one had hepatocellular carcinoma and two had cutaneous melanoma.

Broader study findings: Fewer expanded clones were found on average in CD4+ than in CD8+ T cells. At 0.1 to 3.0 mg/kg, CD4+ and CD8+ blood T cells expanded clonally by week 6.

V gene TRBV5-6 combines with J gene TRBJ2-5; D possibly corresponds to TRBD1 (5 bases). This TCR was recovered from an adult with an advanced solid tumor such as melanoma, head and neck, liver or kidney cancer. This material consisted of CD4+ or CD8+ T cells sorted from blood, taken in a trial of the OX40 agonist ivuxolimab. The CDR3 sequence is CASSLALGEGVETQYF. DNA of the CDR3: TGTGCCAGCAGCTTGGCGTTAGGGGAAGGGGTGGAGACCCAGTACTTC.